The T cell receptor (beta chain) under discussion was sequenced for a study of shared clonotypes between healthy human individuals. Study-level results: Blood was the sole source, and tissue repertoires probably differ. Naive subsets typically showed greater estimated richness than memory subsets.

Notes on this clone: Its antigen remains unknown.

Execution of the assay was at deep level. The protocol was immunoSEQ multiplex PCR, while the TCRdb copy is restricted to in-frame clones and leaves out a portion. Here the sample spans 730,000 or so clones, approximately 75% being singletons. The sample consisted of memory CD4+ T cells sorted from blood. Subset noted: CD45RA-negative fraction. The receptor was derived from a woman aged 30 to 39 in good health.

CDR3 residues: CSVAWDLEQYF. The CDR3 nucleotides are TGCAGCGTTGCATGGGATCTCGAGCAGTACTTC. V gene TRBV29-1 combines with J gene TRBJ2-5; D not certain. The J call may be incorrect, as the DNA end agrees better with TRBJ2-7. The CDR3 consists of 11 residues. Per the germline V gene, CDR1 is SQVTM and CDR2 is ANQGSEA.